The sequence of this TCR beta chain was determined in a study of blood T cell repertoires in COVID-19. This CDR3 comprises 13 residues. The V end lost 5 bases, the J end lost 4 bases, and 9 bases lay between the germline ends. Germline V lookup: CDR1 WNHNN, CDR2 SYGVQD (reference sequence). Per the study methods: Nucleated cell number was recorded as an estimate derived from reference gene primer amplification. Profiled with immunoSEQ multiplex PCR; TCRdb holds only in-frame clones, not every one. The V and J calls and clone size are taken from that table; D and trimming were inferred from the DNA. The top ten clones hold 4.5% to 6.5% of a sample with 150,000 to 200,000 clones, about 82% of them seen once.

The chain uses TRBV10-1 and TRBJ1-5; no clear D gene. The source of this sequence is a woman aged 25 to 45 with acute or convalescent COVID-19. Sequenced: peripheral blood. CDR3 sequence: CASSSHGNQPQHF. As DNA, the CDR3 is TGCGCCAGCAGTTCGCACGGGAATCAGCCCCAGCATTTT.